The 10 T cell receptor beta chains reported below all come from one sample, sequenced in a study of T cell repertoires in cytomegalovirus infection. TCRdb used MiXCR to reprocess the reads, holding one entry per CDR3 protein. The sample lists around 630,000 distinct CDR3 sequences, approximately 25% occurring once. Specimen: CD8+ T cells from PBMCs. The receptor set was obtained from a human donor in good health (CMV status not recorded). Some clones in this sample may be carry-over from other donors' samples.

This clonotype was found many times. The chain recombines TRBV12-3 or TRBV12-4 with TRBJ2-1; possible D gene TRBD2, 5 bases. The CDR3 loop spans 13 amino acids. V was trimmed by 5 bases and J by 2 bases, leaving 7 bases between them. The CDR3 coding sequence is TGTGCCAGCAGTCCCGGGGCCTACAATGAGCAGTTCTTC. This translates into CASSPGAYNEQFF.

This clonotype was counted only a few times. The chain has TRBV7-6 and TRBJ2-5; D is undetermined. Trimming took 5 bases from V and 5 from J, leaving 6 bases between them. The germline CDR1 and CDR2 sequences are SGHVS and FNYEAQ. This CDR3 is built from 11 residues. CDR3 bases: TGTGCCAGCAGCATAAGGGAGACCCAGTACTTC. Its protein product is CASSIRETQYF.

This clonotype was recorded at least ten times. This chain links TRBV7-8 with TRBJ2-4, with D possibly being TRBD1 or TRBD2 (5 bases each). The germline gives CDR1 SGHVS, CDR2 FQNEAQ. The CDR3 loop spans 16 amino acids. Deletions cut 4 bases from V and 1 base from J, with 14 bases between. CDR3 protein: CASSSRVRDAKNIQYF. The CDR3 coding sequence is TGTGCCAGCAGCTCGCGAGTACGGGACGCCAAAAACATTCAGTACTTC. The variable domain in full, with the rest retrieved from reference TRBV7-8 and TRBJ2-4, is GAGVSQSPRYKVAKRGQDVALRCDPISGHVSLFWYQQALGQGPEFLTYFQNEAQLDKSGLPSDRFFAERPEGSVSTLKIQRTQQEDSAVYLCASSSRVRDAKNIQYFGAGTRLSVL.

The chain has TRBV6-1 and TRBJ1-2; TRBD1 matches 7 bases. CDR1 and CDR2 (germline): MNHNS, SASEGT. The ends lost 5 bases at V and 6 bases at J; junction bases unmatched: 15. This CDR3 has 16 residues. CDR3 DNA sequence: TGTGCCAGCAGTCAATCCGGTGGGGGGCAGGGGGATGGCTACACCTTC. Protein product: CASSQSGGGQGDGYTF.

This rearrangement joins TRBV10-3 to TRBJ2-3; 8 bases align to TRBD2. Germline V CDR1 and CDR2: ENHRY, SYGVKD. This CDR3 contains 15 residues. The V and J ends lost 6 bases and 5 bases, in that order; junction bases with no gene match: 10. CDR3: CAIRVAGPRGDTQYF. The CDR3 DNA reads as TGTGCCATCAGGGTAGCGGGGCCTCGCGGAGATACGCAGTATTTT.

This clonotype has only a few counts. The gene calls are TRBV19 and TRBJ1-1, with a possible D match to TRBD1 (5 bases). V was shortened by 9 bases and J by 7 bases, with 15 bases between the two germline ends. The CDR3 has 12 amino acids. CDR1 is LNHDA, CDR2 SQIVND, per germline (reference sequence). DNA of the CDR3: TGTGCCAGCGGGGAACAGGAACTTGAAGCTTTCTTT. This encodes CASGEQELEAFF.

This clonotype was seen a few times. V is TRBV7-9 and J is TRBJ2-1, with D tentatively TRBD2 (5 bases). V lost 5 bases and J 1 base, leaving 15 bases between the germline ends. The CDR3 has 16 residues. The germline V gene encodes CDR1 SEHNR and CDR2 FQNEAQ (reference sequence). Here the CDR3 DNA reads TGTGCCAGCAGCCCCTATGGCGGGTTTTCCTACAATGAGCAGTTCTTC. This gives the protein CASSPYGGFSYNEQFF.

CDR3 bases: TGCGCCAGCAGCCAAGGAGGAGGGGCCCTAAGCTCCTATAATTCACCCCTCCACTTT. Protein sequence: CASSQGGGALSSYNSPLHF. This sequence joins TRBV4-3 and TRBJ1-6, with D possibly TRBD1 on 5 matching bases. V was clipped by 1 base and J by 0 bases, with 16 bases between them. CDR1 is LGHNA, CDR2 YSLEER, per germline. The CDR3 has 19 amino acids.

This clonotype showed up just once. With a much larger clone just one base away, this may be a read error. V gene TRBV7-6 combines with J gene TRBJ1-2, with a possible D match to TRBD1 (5 bases). The CDR3 consists of 14 residues. Trimming shortened V by 10 bases and J by 2 bases, and 17 bases separated the two germline ends. Per the germline V gene, CDR1 is SGHVS and CDR2 is FNYEAQ. CDR3 nucleotides: TGTGCCAACAACCCGGGACCGACAAACTATGGCTACACCTTC. This gives the protein CANNPGPTNYGYTF.

This clonotype showed up just a few times. This chain uses TRBV19 with TRBJ1-1; D possibly corresponds to TRBD1 (6 bases). Germline values: CDR1 LNHDA, CDR2 SQIVND (reference sequence). The CDR3 runs 19 residues. V dropped 3 bases and J dropped 2 bases, with 25 bases sitting between them. CDR3 in amino acids: CASSMGAVRDGTTNTEAFF. CDR3 in DNA: TGTGCCAGTAGTATGGGTGCTGTCCGGGACGGGACAACTAACACTGAAGCTTTCTTT.